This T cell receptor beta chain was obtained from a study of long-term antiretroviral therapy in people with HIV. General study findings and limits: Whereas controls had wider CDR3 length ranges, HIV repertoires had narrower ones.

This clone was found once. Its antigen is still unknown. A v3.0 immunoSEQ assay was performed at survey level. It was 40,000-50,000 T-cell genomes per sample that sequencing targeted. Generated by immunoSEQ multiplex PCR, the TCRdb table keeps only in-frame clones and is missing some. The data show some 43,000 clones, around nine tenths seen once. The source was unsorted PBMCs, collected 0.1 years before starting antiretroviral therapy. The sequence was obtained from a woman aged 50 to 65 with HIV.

The CDR3 nucleotides are TGTGCCAGCAGCTTGACCAGACTAGCGGGGGGGATAGATACGCAGTATTTT. Translating it yields CASSLTRLAGGIDTQYF. The V gene is TRBV7-3, the J gene TRBJ2-3, with TRBD2 matching 14 bases. V lost 3 bases and J lost 5; bases outside the gene matches: 7. The CDR3 loop spans 17 amino acids. CDR1 is SGHTA, CDR2 FQGTGA, per germline. The full variable domain, with the rest looked up from reference TRBV7-3 and TRBJ2-3, is GAGVSQTPSNKVTEKGKYVELRCDPISGHTALYWYRQSLGQGPEFLIYFQGTGAADDSGLPNDRFFAVRPEGSVSTLKIQRTERGDSAVYLCASSLTRLAGGIDTQYFGPGTRLTVL.